These 10 T cell receptor beta chains share one sample of origin, sequenced in a study of T cells after yellow fever vaccination. Using its own MiXCR run on the 5' RACE reads, TCRdb lists one record per CDR3 protein. This table holds hundreds of thousands of distinct CDR3 sequences, less than 4.5% found once. The starting material was PBMCs, obtained on the day of the yellow fever booster vaccination. Source of these receptors: a man between 18 and 29 years old who received the YFV17D yellow fever vaccine.

The DNA of the CDR3 is TGTGCCAGCAGGTGGGGGTATGAGCAGTTCTTC. It codes for CASRWGYEQFF. The chain employs TRBV12-3 or TRBV12-4 and TRBJ2-1; D is tentatively TRBD1 or TRBD2 (5 bases each). CDR3 length: 11 residues. V lost 6 bases and J 8 bases, leaving 8 bases between the germline ends.

This clonotype was seen a few times. The rearrangement links TRBV6-5 to TRBJ1-1; possible D gene TRBD1, 5 bases. Germline CDR1 is MNHEY and CDR2 is SVGAGI. Trimming stripped 5 bases from V and 3 bases from J, with 13 bases between. The CDR3 is 14 residues long. CDR3 in amino acids: CASSRGDEDTEAFF. CDR3 bases: TGTGCCAGCAGTCGAGGGGATGAGGACACTGAAGCTTTCTTT.

The table lists this clonotype with a few counts. The CDR3 reads CASSQEAGPLAKNIQYF. The DNA of the CDR3 is TGTGCCAGCAGCCAAGAGGCAGGCCCCCTAGCCAAAAACATTCAGTACTTC. The chain is built from TRBV14 and TRBJ2-4, with no clear D. Trimming shortened V by 0 bases and J by 0 bases, and 12 bases separated the two germline ends. The CDR3 is made up of 17 amino acids. Germline V gives CDR1 SGHDN, CDR2 FVKESK.

Turning to this clonotype: This sequence may be a read error, since a much larger clone differs from it by one base. This chain connects TRBV30 to TRBJ2-7, with D perhaps TRBD1 or TRBD2 (5 bases each). This CDR3 contains 14 residues. The V and J ends lost 3 bases and 6 bases respectively, with 18 bases between them. Per germline, CDR1 GTSNPN and CDR2 SVGIG (reference sequence). Written as DNA, the CDR3 is TGTGCCTGGAGAGCTGTGTCGGGAAGGGGCGAGCAGTACTTC. Residues: CAWRAVSGRGEQYF.

Ten or more counts support this clonotype. The chain has TRBV6-5 and TRBJ2-5; a possible D gene is TRBD1 (5 bases). This CDR3 has 13 residues. Germline CDR1 reads MNHEY; CDR2 reads SVGAGI. V was clipped by 9 bases and J by 5 bases, with 16 bases between them. The CDR3 loop is CARKKTAAETQYF. In DNA, the CDR3 is TGTGCCAGAAAAAAGACAGCTGCGGAGACCCAGTACTTC.

This clonotype appeared many times. The chain has TRBV7-9 and TRBJ1-3, with D possibly matching TRBD1 (6 bases). CDR3 size: 13 residues. Germline V CDR1 and CDR2: SEHNR, FQNEAQ (reference sequence). Trimming took 4 bases from V and 7 from J, leaving 11 bases between them. CDR3 sequence (DNA): TGTGCCAGCAGCTCGGGGGGCATCAACACCATATATTTT. It specifies CASSSGGINTIYF. The whole variable domain, filled in from reference TRBV7-9 and TRBJ1-3, reads DTGVSQNPRHKITKRGQNVTFRCDPISEHNRLYWYRQTLGQGPEFLTYFQNEAQLEKSRLLSDRFSAERPKGSFSTLEIQRTEQGDSAMYLCASSSGGINTIYFGEGSWLTVV.

This clonotype was recorded a few times. The genes are TRBV2 and TRBJ2-2; D is unresolved. The length of the CDR3 is 15 residues. Trimming pared 1 base from V and 5 bases from J, leaving 11 bases between. Germline CDR1 and CDR2: SNHLY and FYNNEI. CDR3 sequence (DNA): TGTGCCAGCAGTGAAGTTCCGGGTGGGACCGGGGAGCTGTTTTTT. Translating it yields CASSEVPGGTGELFF.

This clonotype was counted only a few times. The genes are TRBV5-1 and TRBJ2-1, with 7 bases fitting TRBD1. The V gene end was trimmed by 0 bases and the J gene end by 4 bases; junction bases not matched to a gene: 7. The CDR3 spans 16 residues. Germline V gene data show CDR1 as SGHRS and CDR2 as YFSETQ. The CDR3 is CASSLAPTGQYNEQFF. In nucleotides, the CDR3 is TGCGCCAGCAGCTTGGCCCCGACAGGGCAATACAATGAGCAGTTCTTC.

This clonotype has ten or more counts. The chain uses TRBV12-3 or TRBV12-4 and TRBJ1-1; unclear D gene. The CDR3 loop spans 14 amino acids. V was pared by 7 bases and J by 1 base, with 13 bases between. CDR3 nucleotide sequence: TGTGCCAGCACAAGGACCCACGCGAACACTGAAGCTTTCTTT. As protein: CASTRTHANTEAFF.

This clonotype was observed many times. The CDR3 loop reads CASSLASGEQETQYF. CDR3 nucleotide sequence: TGCGCCAGCAGCTTGGCTAGCGGGGAGCAAGAGACCCAGTACTTC. The V and J genes are TRBV5-1 and TRBJ2-5; 9 bases align to TRBD2. This CDR3 region has 15 residues. Looked up from germline, CDR1 is SGHRS and CDR2 is YFSETQ. The V segment lost 0 bases and the J segment 2 bases; nucleotides outside the gene matches: 2.